Shown below are 22 T cell receptor beta chains from a single sample sequenced in a study of T cell repertoires in cytomegalovirus infection (dated by TCRdb to about 2019). The sample was run on an Illumina HiSeq 1500. Through fastp at Q25 and MiXCR, TCRdb rebuilt clones from the public reads, retaining in-frame beta chains. All rows with the same CDR3 protein become a single entry with the most common DNA and genes. The sample table holds 680,000 or so distinct CDR3 sequences, of which around 31% were seen once. The top ten hold around a sixth of the sample. The intended sense of this specimen's treatment or condition label: in vitro stimulation with specific CMV peptide epitopes to enrich CMV-specific T cells. Antigens of these TCRs are unknown. The specimen comprised cultured PBMCs, sampled from culture after CMV antigen stimulation. All receptors derive from a human donor in good health (CMV status not recorded). Some clones in this sample may be carry-over from other donors' samples.

This clonotype was counted a few times. V gene TRBV11-2 combines with J gene TRBJ2-2; D not resolved. The germline CDR1 and CDR2 sequences are SGHAT and FQNNGV. V shed 4 bases and J shed 5 bases, with 11 bases lying between them. The CDR3 length is 14 residues. This CDR3 reads CASSSDQLTGELFF. In DNA form, the CDR3 reads TGTGCCAGCAGCTCGGACCAGCTGACCGGGGAGCTGTTTTTT.

This clonotype has only a few counts. The gene calls are TRBV14 and TRBJ2-1, with TRBD2 identical over 11 bases. The CDR3 has 15 amino acids. V dropped 3 bases and J dropped 9; count of bases not matched to a gene: 7. Germline CDR1 SGHDN, CDR2 FVKESK. CDR3 in amino acids: CASSQMGLAGGEQFF. The DNA of the CDR3 is TGTGCCAGCAGCCAGATGGGGCTAGCGGGAGGTGAGCAGTTCTTC.

This clonotype occurred a few times. The chain carries TRBV2 and TRBJ1-6; TRBD1 aligns across 8 bases. V dropped 4 bases and J dropped 0; count of bases not matched to a gene: 5. The CDR3 sequence is 17 residues long. CDR1 and CDR2 from the germline V gene are SNHLY and FYNNEI. Here the CDR3 reads CASSGGTGGSYNSPLHF. DNA of the CDR3: TGTGCCAGCAGTGGTGGAACAGGGGGCTCCTATAATTCACCCCTCCACTTT. Using reference TRBV2 and TRBJ1-6 for the parts outside the CDR3, the full variable domain is EPEVTQTPSHQVTQMGQEVILRCVPISNHLYFYWYRQILGQKVEFLVSFYNNEISEKSEIFDDQFSVERPDGSNFTLKIRSTKLEDSAMYFCASSGGTGGSYNSPLHFGNGTRLTVT.

The chain links TRBV4-1 to TRBJ1-3; no definite D call. Looked up from germline, CDR1 is MGHRA and CDR2 is YSYEKL. V gave up 4 bases and J gave up 0 bases, with 16 bases separating them. The CDR3 sequence is 17 residues long. The CDR3 DNA sequence: TGCGCCAGCAGCCGCCAAGGGTTAACGCTCTCTGGAAACACCATATATTTT. It yields the protein CASSRQGLTLSGNTIYF.

This clonotype has more than one count but fewer than ten. The chain has TRBV12-3 or TRBV12-4 and TRBJ1-2, with a tentative D call TRBD1 (5 bases). The CDR3 runs to 14 residues. Trimming pared 7 bases from V and 8 bases from J, leaving 20 bases between. CDR3 sequence (DNA): TGTGCCAGCACCAACGGCAGGGAGGTGGGGGGCTACACCTTC. Translation gives CASTNGREVGGYTF.

This chain joins TRBV28 and TRBJ1-1; TRBD1 might be the D (5 bases). With 8 bases removed from V and 0 bases from J, the gap between germline ends came to 19 bases. This CDR3 contains 16 residues. Germline-derived CDR1 and CDR2 are MDHEN and SYDVKM. The CDR3 sequence is CASRRWGGNLNTEAFF. The CDR3, as DNA: TGTGCCAGCCGCCGATGGGGGGGGAATTTGAACACTGAAGCTTTCTTT.

The gene calls are TRBV6-1 and TRBJ2-6, with 8 nucleotides matching TRBD1. Germline lookup yields CDR1 MNHNS and CDR2 SASEGT. The CDR3 runs to 17 residues. V lost 6 bases and J lost 0; bases outside the gene matches: 7. In DNA form, the CDR3 reads TGTGCCAGCAGACCGGGACAGGCAAGCTCTGGGGCCAACGTCCTGACTTTC. Translated: CASRPGQASSGANVLTF.

This clonotype was seen only once. The chain carries TRBV6-2 or TRBV6-3 and TRBJ2-1; 7 bases are a match to TRBD2. The germline CDR1 and CDR2 sequences are MNHEY and SVGEGT. The CDR3 is 17 residues long. Germline trimming cut 6 bases from V and 8 bases from J; bases unmatched to any gene: 19. DNA for the CDR3: TGTGCCAGCAGAAGATATCTAGCGGTGAGCCCGGCCCATGAGCAGTTCTTC. It is translated as CASRRYLAVSPAHEQFF.

The chain carries TRBV2 and TRBJ1-1; no clear D. Trimming cost V 0 bases and J 9 bases, with 14 bases left between them. Germline V CDR1 and CDR2: SNHLY, FYNNEI. The CDR3 has 14 residues. The CDR3 coding sequence is TGTGCCAGCAGTGAAGCCTGGGGATCCGAACAAGCTTTCTTT. This sequence encodes CASSEAWGSEQAFF.

The chain recombines TRBV6-6 with TRBJ2-5, with D hard to call. This CDR3 comprises 13 residues. Per the germline V gene, CDR1 is MNHNY and CDR2 is SVGAGI (reference sequence). Deletions cut 2 bases from V and 5 bases from J, with 9 bases between. The DNA of the CDR3 is TGTGCCAGCAGTTACGTCCCCCCCGAGACCCAGTACTTC. This sequence encodes CASSYVPPETQYF.

This clonotype was seen only once. The rearrangement joins TRBV28 to TRBJ2-5, with D possibly called TRBD1 or TRBD2 (6 bases each). V was cut by 6 bases and J by 4 bases, with 18 bases left in between. This CDR3 contains 15 residues. Per germline, CDR1 MDHEN and CDR2 SYDVKM. In nucleotides, the CDR3 is TGTGCCAGCAGCCCCGGAGGGGGAGGCACAGAGACCCAGTACTTC. This sequence encodes CASSPGGGGTETQYF.

The chain combines TRBV12-3 or TRBV12-4 with TRBJ2-2; D call uncertain. The CDR3 is 15 amino acids. Trimming shortened V by 0 bases and J by 4 bases, and 9 bases separated the two germline ends. The CDR3 loop reads CASSLARAVTGELFF. The CDR3 region has the DNA TGTGCCAGCAGTTTAGCGCGCGCGGTCACCGGGGAGCTGTTTTTT.

This clonotype was seen repeatedly, ten times or more. The chain employs TRBV7-6 and TRBJ2-6; D may correspond to TRBD1 or TRBD2 (5 bases each). Germline V gene lookup returns CDR1 SGHVS and CDR2 FNYEAQ. The CDR3 is 17 amino acids. V lost 4 bases and J 2 bases, leaving 15 bases between the germline ends. The CDR3 region has the DNA TGTGCCAGCAGCTCCTCCATTCTGGGGGCTGGGGCCAACGTCCTGACTTTC. This codes for CASSSSILGAGANVLTF.

V usage is TRBV5-1 and J usage is TRBJ2-3, with 10 bases lining up with TRBD2. CDR3 length equals 15 residues. Per the germline V gene, CDR1 is SGHRS and CDR2 is YFSETQ. The V segment lost 4 bases and the J segment 4 bases; nucleotides outside the gene matches: 6. The CDR3 loop reads CASSQIAGGSDTQYF. In DNA form, the CDR3 reads TGCGCCAGCAGCCAAATAGCGGGGGGTTCAGATACGCAGTATTTT.

Only a few counts were recorded for this clonotype. The chain uses TRBV20-1 and TRBJ2-5; TRBD1 might be the D (5 bases). The germline V and J ends were trimmed by 3 bases and 1 base, with 6 bases remaining between them. The CDR3 spans 12 residues. CDR1 and CDR2 from the germline V gene are DFQATT and SNEGSKA (reference sequence). The CDR3 region has the DNA TGCAGTGCTAGGCAGGGCCAAGAGACCCAGTACTTC. Translated: CSARQGQETQYF.

This clonotype came up many times. This chain links TRBV7-2 with TRBJ1-2; D is undetermined. The CDR3 is 11 residues long. CDR1 is SGHTA, CDR2 FQGNSA, per germline. Trimming shortened V by 6 bases and J by 7 bases, and 9 bases separated the two germline ends. CDR3 sequence reads: CASRWGFGYTF. CDR3 nucleotides: TGTGCCAGCAGATGGGGTTTTGGCTACACCTTC.

The gene calls are TRBV19 and TRBJ2-3; TRBD2 matches at 8 bases. V lost 3 bases, J lost 5 bases, and 7 bases stayed unmatched. This CDR3 has 15 amino acids. Looked up from germline, CDR1 is LNHDA and CDR2 is SQIVND (reference sequence). CDR3 bases: TGTGCCAGTAGTATGTTCGTTCTAGCGGGAGATACGCAGTATTTT. As protein: CASSMFVLAGDTQYF.

The gene calls are TRBV12-3 or TRBV12-4 and TRBJ2-7, with D hard to call. Deletions cut 2 bases from V and 0 bases from J, with 11 bases between. The CDR3 length is 15 residues. The CDR3 loop is CASSLNGQSSYEQYF. The CDR3 bases are TGTGCCAGCAGTTTAAATGGGCAGAGCTCCTACGAGCAGTACTTC.

This clonotype came up many times. V is TRBV4-1 and J is TRBJ2-3; the D is unclear. Germline values: CDR1 MGHRA, CDR2 YSYEKL. There are 11 residues in the CDR3. With 2 bases removed from V and 3 bases from J, the gap between germline ends came to 0 bases. The CDR3 here is CASSQTDTQYF. In DNA form, the CDR3 reads TGCGCCAGCAGCCAAACAGATACGCAGTATTTT.

The chain couples TRBV20-1 to TRBJ1-1, with D perhaps matching TRBD1 (5 bases). The CDR3 length is 13 residues. The germline gives CDR1 DFQATT, CDR2 SNEGSKA (reference sequence). Trimming stripped 3 bases from V and 4 bases from J, with 12 bases between. In nucleotides, the CDR3 is TGCAGTGCTAGGGAAGGGGTGGGCACTGAAGCTTTCTTT. Amino acids: CSAREGVGTEAFF.

The sample holds a few counts of this clonotype. This chain uses TRBV20-1 with TRBJ2-5; TRBD2 matches at 8 bases. Germline CDR1 DFQATT, CDR2 SNEGSKA (reference sequence). The V segment lost 6 bases and the J segment 5 bases; nucleotides outside the gene matches: 5. The CDR3 has 12 residues. The CDR3 sequence is CSADPGGETQYF. CDR3 bases: TGCAGTGCCGATCCGGGGGGGGAGACCCAGTACTTC.

The V and J genes are TRBV3-1 and TRBJ2-7; 11 bases match TRBD1. With V trimmed by 5 bases and J by 1 base, 13 bases remained unmatched. The CDR3 sequence is 18 residues long. The germline CDR1 and CDR2 sequences are LGHDT and YNNKEL (reference sequence). The CDR3 reads CASSAPGQGVLLSYEQYF. The CDR3 DNA reads as TGTGCCAGCAGCGCGCCGGGACAGGGGGTATTACTTTCCTACGAGCAGTACTTC.